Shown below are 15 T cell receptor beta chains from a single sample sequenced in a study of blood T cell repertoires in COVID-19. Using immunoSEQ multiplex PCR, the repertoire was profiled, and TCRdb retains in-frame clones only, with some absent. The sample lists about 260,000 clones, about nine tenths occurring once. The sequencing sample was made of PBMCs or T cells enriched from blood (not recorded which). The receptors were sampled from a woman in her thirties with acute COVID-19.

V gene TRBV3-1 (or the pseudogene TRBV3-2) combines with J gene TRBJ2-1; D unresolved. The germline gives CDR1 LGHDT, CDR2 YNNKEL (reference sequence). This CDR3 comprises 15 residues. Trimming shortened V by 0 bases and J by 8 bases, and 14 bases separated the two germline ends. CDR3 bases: TGTGCCAGCAGCCAAGATGATCCCCCCGCGGATGAGCAGTTCTTC. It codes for CASSQDDPPADEQFF.

CDR3 nucleotides: TGTGCCAGCCTATCCCTAAGACAGGGTGGGCAGTTCTTC. Translated, it gives CASLSLRQGGQFF. The chain employs TRBV28 and TRBJ2-1; 7 bases align to TRBD1. The germline V gene encodes CDR1 MDHEN and CDR2 SYDVKM. Trimming at V came to 8 bases and at J to 12 bases, leaving 13 bases not matched to a gene. The CDR3 loop spans 13 amino acids.

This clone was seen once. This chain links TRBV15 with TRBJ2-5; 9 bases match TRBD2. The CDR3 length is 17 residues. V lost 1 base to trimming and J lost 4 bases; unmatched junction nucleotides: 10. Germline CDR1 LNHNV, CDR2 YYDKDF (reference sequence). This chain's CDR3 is CATSRGSGVAGVETQYF. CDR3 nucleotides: TGTGCCACCAGCAGAGGGTCCGGGGTAGCGGGAGTAGAGACCCAGTACTTC.

The CDR3 region is CSVEYRDRGETQYF. The CDR3 coding sequence is TGCAGCGTTGAATACCGGGACAGGGGAGAGACCCAGTACTTC. The genes are TRBV29-1 and TRBJ2-5, with 10 bases fitting TRBD1. V shed 2 bases and J 4 bases; nucleotides not matched to a gene: 4. The CDR3 length is 14 residues. Germline V lookup: CDR1 SQVTM, CDR2 ANQGSEA. Combining the CDR3 with reference TRBV29-1 and TRBJ2-5 gives the whole variable domain SAVISQKPSRDICQRGTSLTIQCQVDSQVTMMFWYRQQPGQSLTLIATANQGSEATYESGFVIDKFPISRPNLTFSTLTVSNMSPEDSSIYLCSVEYRDRGETQYFGPGTRLLVL.

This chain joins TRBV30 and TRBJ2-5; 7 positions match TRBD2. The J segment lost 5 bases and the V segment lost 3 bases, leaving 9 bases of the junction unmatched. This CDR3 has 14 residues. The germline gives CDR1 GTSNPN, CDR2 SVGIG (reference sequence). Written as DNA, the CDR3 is TGTGCCTGGAGAATTGCCGCAGCGGGGGAGACCCAGTACTTC. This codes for CAWRIAAAGETQYF.

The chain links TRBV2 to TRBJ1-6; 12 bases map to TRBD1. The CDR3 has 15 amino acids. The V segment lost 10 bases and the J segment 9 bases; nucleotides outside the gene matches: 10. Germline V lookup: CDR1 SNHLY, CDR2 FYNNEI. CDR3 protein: CANLPGQGASSPLHF. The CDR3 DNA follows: TGTGCCAACCTTCCGGGACAGGGGGCGAGTTCACCCCTCCACTTT.

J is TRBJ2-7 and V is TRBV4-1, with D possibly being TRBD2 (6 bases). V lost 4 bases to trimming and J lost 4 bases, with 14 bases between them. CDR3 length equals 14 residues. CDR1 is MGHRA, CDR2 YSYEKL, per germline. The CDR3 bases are TGCGCCAGCAGCCGGGGGGAATCGGGGTACGAGCAGTACTTC. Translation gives CASSRGESGYEQYF.

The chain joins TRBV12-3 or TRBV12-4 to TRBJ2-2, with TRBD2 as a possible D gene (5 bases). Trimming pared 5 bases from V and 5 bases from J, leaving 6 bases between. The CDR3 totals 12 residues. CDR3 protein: CASSTGTGELFF. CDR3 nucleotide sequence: TGTGCCAGCAGTACGGGGACCGGGGAGCTGTTTTTT.

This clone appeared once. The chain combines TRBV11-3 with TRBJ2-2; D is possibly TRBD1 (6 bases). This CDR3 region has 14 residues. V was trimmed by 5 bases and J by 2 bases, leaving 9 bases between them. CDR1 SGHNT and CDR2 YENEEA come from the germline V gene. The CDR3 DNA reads TGTGCCAGCAGCAAAGGGGGTAACACCGGGGAGCTGTTTTTT. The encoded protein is CASSKGGNTGELFF.

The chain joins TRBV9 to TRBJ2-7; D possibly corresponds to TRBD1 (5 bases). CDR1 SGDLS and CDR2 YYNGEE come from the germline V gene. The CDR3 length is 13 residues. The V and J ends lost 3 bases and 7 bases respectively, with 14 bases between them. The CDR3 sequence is CASSGTTVGEQYF. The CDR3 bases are TGTGCCAGCAGCGGGACAACCGTTGGGGAGCAGTACTTC.

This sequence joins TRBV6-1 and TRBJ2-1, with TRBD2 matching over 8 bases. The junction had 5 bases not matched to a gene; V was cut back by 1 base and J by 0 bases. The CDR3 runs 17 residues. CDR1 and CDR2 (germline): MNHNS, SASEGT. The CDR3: CASSEDSGDYSYNEQFF. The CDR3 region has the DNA TGTGCCAGCAGTGAAGATAGCGGGGACTACTCCTACAATGAGCAGTTCTTC.

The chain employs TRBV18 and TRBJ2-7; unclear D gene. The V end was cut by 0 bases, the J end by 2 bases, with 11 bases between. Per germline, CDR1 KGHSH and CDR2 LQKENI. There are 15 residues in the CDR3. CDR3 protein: CASSPPKRATYEQYF. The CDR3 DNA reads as TGTGCCAGCTCACCACCGAAGCGTGCTACCTACGAGCAGTACTTC.

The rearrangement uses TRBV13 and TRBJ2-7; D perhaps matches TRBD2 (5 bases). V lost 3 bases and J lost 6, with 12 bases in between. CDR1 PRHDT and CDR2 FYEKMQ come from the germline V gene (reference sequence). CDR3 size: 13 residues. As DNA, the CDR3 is TGTGCCAGCAGCTTCCGAGCGGTACGCGAGCAGTACTTC. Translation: CASSFRAVREQYF.

CDR3 coding DNA: TGTGCCAGTAGTCTCTCCCCGGAGGGGACCTACTACGAGCAGTACTTC. Translation: CASSLSPEGTYYEQYF. V is TRBV19 and J is TRBJ2-7, with D perhaps matching TRBD2 (6 bases). V was trimmed by 5 bases and J by 3 bases, leaving 20 bases between them. Germline V gene data show CDR1 as LNHDA and CDR2 as SQIVND (reference sequence). The CDR3 length is 16 residues. The whole variable domain, filled in from reference TRBV19 and TRBJ2-7, reads DGGITQSPKYLFRKEGQNVTLSCEQNLNHDAMYWYRQDPGQGLRLIYYSQIVNDFQKGDIAEGYSVSREKKESFPLTVTSAQKNPTAFYLCASSLSPEGTYYEQYFGPGTRLTVT.

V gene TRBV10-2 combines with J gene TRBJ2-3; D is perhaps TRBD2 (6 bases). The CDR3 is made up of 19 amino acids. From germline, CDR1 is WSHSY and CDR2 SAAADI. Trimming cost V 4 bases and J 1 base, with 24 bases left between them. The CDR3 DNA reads TGCGCCAGCAGTGCCCCACGACTAGTCATCCCCAAAGGCACAGATACGCAGTATTTT. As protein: CASSAPRLVIPKGTDTQYF.